The sequence of this T cell receptor beta chain was determined in a study of CXCR3-negative and CXCR3-positive naive CD8 T cells. Study-wide findings and caveats: Greater hydrophobicity was found in TRB CDR3s of CXCR3-positive naive cells than of CXCR3-negative naive cells.

The authors made the TRB cDNA libraries by 5' RACE using UMI labels. Reanalyzing the 5' RACE reads, TCRdb keeps one entry per CDR3 protein, without DNA. Seen in this sample are approximately 130,000 distinct CDR3 sequences; the ten most common clones hold approximately 0.4%. The CDR3 runs to 13 residues. Per the germline V gene, CDR1 is SGHVS and CDR2 is FNYEAQ. As regards this clonotype: The antigen remains undetermined.

V and J are TRBV7-6 and TRBJ2-7; checking the TCRdb D call of TRBD2 is not possible without DNA. The source is a human donor in good health. Some clones in this sample may be carry-over from other donors' samples. The material sequenced was naive CXCR3+ CD8+ T cells from blood. Subset defined: CD45RO-CCR7+CD27+CD95- naive CD8+ T cells expressing CXCR3 (TNR3+). The CDR3 is CASSRSGNYEQYF. The full variable domain, its missing parts supplied by reference TRBV7-6 and TRBJ2-7, is GAGVSQSPRYKVTKRGQDVALRCDPISGHVSLYWYRQALGQGPEFLTYFNYEAQQDKSGLPNDRFSAERPEGSISTLTIQRTEQRDSAMYRCASSRSGNYEQYFGPGTRLTVT.